The 6 T cell receptor beta chains given below trace back to one sample, sequenced in a study of blood T cells in healthy people across ages. Alongside a J-beta primer mix, a sample-barcoded 5' primer served in a second PCR lasting 7 to 11 cycles. TCRdb analysed the 5' RACE reads with MiXCR anew, one entry per CDR3 protein. This sample has about 800,000 distinct CDR3 sequences, with around 50% found just once. Material for sequencing was blood. Every receptor here comes from a man of 80 years or more in good health.

Details on this clonotype: An end of the junction differs from the germline gene, which may be a read error. The chain uses TRBV11-2 and TRBJ2-4; 8 bases match TRBD1. This CDR3 is 13 amino acids long. Looked up from germline, CDR1 is SGHAT and CDR2 is FQNNGV. CDR3 nucleotide sequence: TGTGCTAGCAGCTTAGACAGGGGAAACATTCAGTACTTC. This sequence encodes CASSLDRGNIQYF.

The chain carries TRBV20-1 and TRBJ2-3, with 10 bases that match TRBD2. CDR3 size: 16 residues. Germline CDR1 is DFQATT and CDR2 is SNEGSKA (reference sequence). With 3 bases clipped from V and 2 bases from J, the junction kept 8 bases outside the gene matches. The CDR3 region has the DNA TGCAGTGCTAGCCTCCGGACTAGCGGTACCACAGATACGCAGTATTTT. Protein sequence: CSASLRTSGTTDTQYF.

The chain carries TRBV6-4 and TRBJ2-7, with D perhaps TRBD2 (5 bases). The V and J ends lost 4 bases and 3 bases respectively, with 10 bases between them. The CDR3 length is 13 residues. The germline CDR1 and CDR2 sequences are MRHNA and SNTAGT. CDR3 sequence reads: CASSVERGYEQYF. The CDR3 DNA follows: TGTGCCAGCAGTGTAGAACGGGGCTACGAGCAGTACTTC.

The rearrangement links TRBV7-2 to TRBJ2-7; D not certain. V lost 4 bases to trimming and J lost 1 base, with 17 bases between them. Per germline, CDR1 SGHTA and CDR2 FQGNSA. The CDR3 contains 16 residues. CDR3 coding DNA: TGTGCCAGCAGCTCCCGACTGTCCGAAAGGTCCTACGAGCAGTACTTC. Protein product: CASSSRLSERSYEQYF.

The rearrangement uses TRBV29-1 and TRBJ2-1, with 12 bases lining up with TRBD2. Germline trimming cut 4 bases from V and 0 bases from J; bases unmatched to any gene: 1. This CDR3 contains 15 residues. The germline V gene encodes CDR1 SQVTM and CDR2 ANQGSEA. Here the CDR3 reads CSVVLAGGSYNEQFF. The CDR3 DNA reads TGCAGCGTTGTACTAGCGGGAGGCTCCTACAATGAGCAGTTCTTC.

This chain uses TRBV11-3 with TRBJ2-6; TRBD1 or TRBD2 may be the D gene (6 bases each). The CDR3 loop spans 16 amino acids. Trimming cost V 4 bases and J 2 bases, with 12 bases left between them. The germline gives CDR1 SGHNT, CDR2 YENEEA. The CDR3, as DNA: TGTGCCAGCAGCTCGGGTAGGGGGGCTGGGGCCAACGTCCTGACTTTC. Translating it yields CASSSGRGAGANVLTF.